Listed below are T cell receptor beta chains from one sample, sequenced in a study of response to subunit inactivated influenza vaccine. TCRdb ran MiXCR on the RT-PCR reads and lists one entry per CDR3 protein. The sample records more than 150,000 distinct CDR3 sequences, about 9% being singletons. Material: non-naive T cells sorted from PBMCs, obtained on the day of vaccination. The receptors were sampled from a man between 45 and 60 years old who received an inactivated influenza vaccine. Each CDR3 is given with its conserved first and last residue. A D gene is named only where the DNA matches it firmly. Rows give clone size only sometimes, using once, few, many, or a class for an expanded clone.

j_call,cdr3_length,v_call,clone_size,d_call,cdr3_nt,cdr3_aa
TRBJ2-3,14,TRBV12-3/TRBV12-4,many,NA,TGTGCCACCGGGCGGGACAGAAGCACAGATACGCAGTATTTT,CATGRDRSTDTQYF
TRBJ2-1,15,TRBV20-1,many,NA,TGCAGTGCTAGAGATCCCCTAGATCCCTACAATGAGCAGTTCTTC,CSARDPLDPYNEQFF
TRBJ1-5,17,TRBV5-6,many,TRBD1,TGTGCCAGCAGCCGTTTACGGGACAGGTCGAACAATCAGCCCCAGCATTTT,CASSRLRDRSNNQPQHF
TRBJ1-2,11,TRBV29-1,many,NA,TGCAGCGTCGGACAGACCTATGGCTACACCTTC,CSVGQTYGYTF
TRBJ2-5,14,TRBV12-3/TRBV12-4,many,NA,TGTGCCAGCAGTTTATTCAGTATTACAGAGACCCAGTACTTC,CASSLFSITETQYF
TRBJ2-7,16,TRBV6-2/TRBV6-3,many,TRBD2,TGTGCCAGCTGCCTTTCCGGGACTAGCGCTCCCTACGAGCAGTACTTC,CASCLSGTSAPYEQYF
TRBJ2-7,15,TRBV9,NA,TRBD1,TGTGCCAGCAGCGTAGCGGGGGACAGGGTCTACGAGCAGTACTTC,CASSVAGDRVYEQYF
TRBJ1-2,15,TRBV5-1,few,NA,TGCGCCAGCAGCTTGGTTCGGGGGGCGCATGATGGCTACACCTTC,CASSLVRGAHDGYTF
TRBJ1-2,12,TRBV5-1,NA,NA,TGCGCCAGCAGCACCGGACAGAGGGGGTACACCTTC,CASSTGQRGYTF
TRBJ1-5,15,TRBV6-2/TRBV6-3,NA,NA,TGTACCAGCGGGGCGACAGCGTTTGAGGGACAGCCCCAGCATTTT,CTSGATAFEGQPQHF
TRBJ2-5,13,TRBV11-2,few,NA,TGTGCCAGCAGTTTAGGTTTTCAAGAGACCCAGTACTTC,CASSLGFQETQYF
TRBJ2-1,14,TRBV11-2,few,NA,TGTGCCAGCAGCTCCAGGACTGGGGGGAATGAGCAGTTCTTC,CASSSRTGGNEQFF
TRBJ1-1,13,TRBV4-1,many,NA,TGCGCCAGCAGCCAGGGACCGAACACTGAAGCTTTCTTT,CASSQGPNTEAFF
TRBJ2-1,15,TRBV10-3,NA,NA,TGTGCCATCAGTGAATCCCAGGCCAGGTCCAATGAGCAGTTCTTC,CAISESQARSNEQFF
TRBJ1-1,17,TRBV4-3,many,TRBD1,TGCGCCAGCAGCCAAGAGCCTATCGGACAGGTGAACACTGAAGCTTTCTTT,CASSQEPIGQVNTEAFF
TRBJ2-1,14,TRBV12-3/TRBV12-4,few,TRBD2,TGTGCCAGCAGTCCGGGACTAGTGCCCTATGAGCAGTTCTTC,CASSPGLVPYEQFF
TRBJ2-1,17,TRBV4-2,many,TRBD2,TGTGCCAGCAGCCAAGAGGTTGGCGGGGGCTCCTACAATGAGCAGTTCTTC,CASSQEVGGGSYNEQFF
TRBJ2-5,12,TRBV7-4,few,NA,TGTGCCAGCAGCTCCGAGCTTGAGACCCAGTACTTC,CASSSELETQYF
TRBJ2-2,16,TRBV4-1,NA,TRBD2,TGCGCCAGCAGCAAAGGACCGGGAGGAAGACCCGGGGAGCTGTTTTTT,CASSKGPGGRPGELFF
TRBJ2-3,19,TRBV28,few,TRBD2,TGTGCCAGCAGTGGTACCCTAGCGGGGACTTCAATTATCACAGATACGCAGTATTTT,CASSGTLAGTSIITDTQYF
TRBJ1-1,12,TRBV7-9,few,NA,TGTGCCAGCAGCTTGTGGGCGCTAGAAGCTTTCTTT,CASSLWALEAFF
TRBJ2-5,15,TRBV28,many,NA,TGTGCCAGCAGTCGAGGCAGGGCCACCCAAGAGACCCAGTACTTC,CASSRGRATQETQYF
TRBJ2-5,17,TRBV18,NA,NA,TGTGCCAGCTCACCTCCGAACCGGGGACGGCGCCAAGAGACCCAGTACTTC,CASSPPNRGRRQETQYF
TRBJ2-7,11,TRBV5-8,NA,NA,TGTGCCAGCGAAGGGGGCTACGAGCAGTACTTC,CASEGGYEQYF
TRBJ2-2,14,TRBV28,NA,NA,TGTGCCAGCAGTATCACAGGGCGGGGCGGGAAGCTGTTTTTT,CASSITGRGGKLFF
TRBJ2-2,16,TRBV19,NA,NA,TGTGCCAGTAGTATAGACGTATCTTTGTACACCGGGGAGCTGTTTTTT,CASSIDVSLYTGELFF
TRBJ2-1,18,TRBV3-1,many,NA,TGTGCCAGCAGCCAAGATCACGCCTACAGGGTATTATACAATGAGCAGTTCTTC,CASSQDHAYRVLYNEQFF
TRBJ2-5,13,TRBV12-3/TRBV12-4,many,NA,TGTGCCAGCAGCGGGACCTGGGGAGAGACCCAGTACTTC,CASSGTWGETQYF
TRBJ1-2,14,TRBV5-1,many,NA,TGCGCCAGCAGCTTGGGGCAGTCTAACTATGGCTACACCTTC,CASSLGQSNYGYTF
TRBJ2-1,14,TRBV25-1,few,TRBD2,TGTGCCAGCAGAGTCGGGGGGAACCTAAATGAGCAGTTCTTC,CASRVGGNLNEQFF
TRBJ2-7,15,TRBV20-1,few,TRBD2,TGCAGTGCCTCAATAGCGGGGGCCCCCTCATACGAGCAGTACTTC,CSASIAGAPSYEQYF
TRBJ2-6,17,TRBV20-1,NA,NA,TGCTGCTTCCGCGACAGGACTTCCGTCTCTGGGGCCAACGTCCTGACTTTC,CCFRDRTSVSGANVLTF
TRBJ2-7,14,TRBV6-1,NA,NA,TGTGCCAGCAGGGCGCAGGTATACTCCTACGAGCAGTACTTC,CASRAQVYSYEQYF
TRBJ2-7,11,TRBV30,few,NA,TGTGCCTGGAGTGTGGGCTACGAGCAGTACTTC,CAWSVGYEQYF
TRBJ2-5,15,TRBV7-9,many,TRBD1,TGTGCCAGCAGCCACCGGACAGGGCTCCAAGAGACCCAGTACTTC,CASSHRTGLQETQYF
TRBJ2-7,17,TRBV20-1,NA,TRBD2,TGCAGTGCTAGAGATCAACACAAGCGGGGGGGATCCTACGAGCAGTACTTC,CSARDQHKRGGSYEQYF
TRBJ2-1,14,TRBV14,NA,NA,TGTGCCAGCAGCCCCGACCCTTTCCGCCATGAGCAGTTCTTC,CASSPDPFRHEQFF
TRBJ1-5,15,TRBV12-3/TRBV12-4,many,NA,TGTGCCAGCAGTATAGCGGGGGTCAACAATCAGCCCCAGCATTTT,CASSIAGVNNQPQHF
TRBJ2-2,15,TRBV7-9,many,TRBD2,TGTGCCAGCAGCACTAGCGGAAAGAACACCGGGGAGCTGTTTTTT,CASSTSGKNTGELFF
TRBJ2-1,12,TRBV7-9,NA,NA,TGTGCCAGCAGCCCAGGTGGGGCAGAGCAGTTCTTC,CASSPGGAEQFF
TRBJ2-5,14,TRBV11-2,NA,NA,TGTGCCAGCAGGTCCGGGTCTTCCCAAGAGACCCAGTACTTC,CASRSGSSQETQYF